This T cell receptor beta chain was sequenced during a study of shared clonotypes between healthy human individuals. Caucasian adults residing in Nashville, Tennessee made up all the donors. The CDR3 runs to 11 residues. Germline CDR1 and CDR2: LGHNA and YSLEER. The ends lost 1 base at V and 13 bases at J; junction bases unmatched: 4. TCRdb's copy holds only in-frame clones and misses some; the assay was immunoSEQ multiplex PCR. The sample shows about 1.5 million clones, 95% to 99% of them seen only once. Sample: naive CD4+ T cells sorted from blood. The subset is: CD45RA+ positively selected. This TCR was sampled from a man aged 25 to 40 in good health. This chain connects TRBV4-3 to TRBJ2-7; TRBD1 aligns across 7 bases. The DNA for the CDR3 is TGCGCCAGCAGCCAAGGGACAGGCCTATACTTC. This codes for CASSQGTGLYF.